One and the same sample provided the 28 T cell receptor beta chains below, sequenced in a study of T and B cells in COVID-19 patients. TRB rearrangements were amplified by multiplex PCR with BIOMED2 TRB-A/B primers. TCRdb called the multiplex PCR reads again in MiXCR, with one record for every CDR3 protein. The sample yields approximately 13,000 distinct CDR3 sequences, under 30% seen once. TRB was amplified from approximately 250-480 ng of blood genomic DNA. The source material was blood. These receptors came from a human donor who had recovered from COVID-19.

This clonotype was observed a handful of times. The rearrangement links TRBV19 to TRBJ1-1; perhaps TRBD1 as D (5 bases). The V gene's germline CDR1 is LNHDA and CDR2 SQIVND (reference sequence). The CDR3 length is 14 residues. Trimming shortened V by 6 bases and J by 1 base, and 12 bases separated the two germline ends. In nucleotides, the CDR3 is TGTGCCAGTAGCCCGGGACTGGGGAACACTGAAGCTTTCTTT. Translation gives CASSPGLGNTEAFF. Looking up the rest from reference TRBV19 and TRBJ1-1 gives the full variable domain: DGGITQSPKYLFRKEGQNVTLSCEQNLNHDAMYWYRQDPGQGLRLIYYSQIVNDFQKGDIAEGYSVSREKKESFPLTVTSAQKNPTAFYLCASSPGLGNTEAFFGQGTRLTVV.

On this clonotype: Relative to the germline gene, one junction end is altered; a read error may explain this. This chain uses TRBV7-2 with TRBJ2-2, with D hard to call. This CDR3 comprises 14 residues. Germline lookup yields CDR1 SGHTA and CDR2 FQGNSA. CDR3 DNA: TGTTCCAGCAGCTTGGTGATCGGATCCGGGGAGCTGTTTTTT. Its protein is CSSSLVIGSGELFF.

This clonotype ranks as medium-sized. The chain recombines TRBV12-3 or TRBV12-4 with TRBJ2-2; possible D gene TRBD1, 5 bases. V lost 2 bases and J lost 1, with 11 bases in between. CDR3 length: 16 amino acids. CDR3 sequence (DNA): TGTGCCAGCAGTTTAAGGGGTGTGAAGAACACCGGGGAGCTGTTTTTT. It is translated as CASSLRGVKNTGELFF.

There are a few counts of this clonotype. This chain links TRBV27 with TRBJ1-5; 7 bases match TRBD1. The CDR3 runs 12 residues. The V gene's germline CDR1 is MNHEY and CDR2 SMNVEV (reference sequence). The trim removed 6 bases at V and 16 bases at J, leaving 12 bases unmatched. CDR3 sequence (DNA): TGTGCCAGCAGCCCAAAGACAGGGTTCGGACATTTT. This translates into CASSPKTGFGHF.

This clonotype was seen more than once but under ten times. A junction end diverges from the germline sequence, so it may reflect a read error. The V call is TRBV6-2 or TRBV6-3, the J call TRBJ2-2; D call uncertain. Germline V lookup: CDR1 MNHEY, CDR2 SVGEGT. This CDR3 region has 14 residues. In DNA form, the CDR3 reads TGTGCCAGCAATTACCAGGCCGGCAACCGGGAGCTGTTTTTT. Amino acid sequence: CASNYQAGNRELFF.

A remark on this clonotype: It may be a read error: a sequence one base away is much more abundant. The conserved closing phenylalanine or tryptophan is absent in this CDR3, likely reflecting a read error. The CDR3 DNA reads TGTGCCAGCACCCCAGAGCTATCTTACGAGCAGTACTTG. As protein: CASTPELSYEQYL. The gene calls are TRBV6-5 and TRBJ2-7, with D hard to call. This CDR3 is 13 amino acids long. Germline loops: CDR1 MNHEY, CDR2 SVGAGI. The V end lost 7 bases, the J end lost 4 bases, and 14 bases lay between the germline ends.

This clonotype appeared a few times. A much larger clone differs from this one at a single base, so this may be a read error. The rearrangement joins TRBV29-1 to TRBJ2-7; 7 nucleotides match TRBD2. Germline assignment: CDR1 SQVTM and CDR2 ANQGSEA. The CDR3 loop spans 12 amino acids. With V trimmed by 4 bases and J by 5 bases, 5 bases remained unmatched. In DNA, the CDR3 is TGCAGCGTTGCTGGGGGGAGGGACGAGCAGTACTTC. The encoded protein is CSVAGGRDEQYF.

The gene calls are TRBV6-4 and TRBJ2-5; D remains unclear. The CDR3 spans 9 residues. Trimming cost V 6 bases and J 5 bases, with 1 base left between them. Germline CDR1 is MRHNA and CDR2 is SNTAGT. The CDR3 loop reads CASRETQYF. CDR3 coding DNA: TGTGCCAGCAGGGAGACCCAGTACTTC.

This clonotype has just one count. A much larger clone lies one base from this, so it may be a read error. The rearrangement uses TRBV6-2 or TRBV6-3 and TRBJ2-2, with TRBD2 matching over 12 bases. This CDR3 is built from 15 residues. CDR1 MNHEY and CDR2 SVGEGT come from the germline V gene. CDR3 protein: CARSYLAGGTGELFF. The CDR3 coding sequence is TGTGCCAGAAGTTACCTAGCGGGGGGGACCGGGGAGCTGTTTTTT.

V usage is TRBV6-5 and J usage is TRBJ1-2; no clear D gene. The V gene's germline CDR1 is MNHEY and CDR2 SVGAGI. The CDR3 totals 13 residues. V lost 7 bases and J lost 8, with 17 bases in between. This chain's CDR3 is CASTLSFMGGYTF. For the CDR3, the DNA is TGTGCCAGCACTCTATCCTTTATGGGAGGCTACACCTTC.

This clonotype counts as medium-sized. The chain uses TRBV29-1 and TRBJ2-7; possibly TRBD2 for D (5 bases). This CDR3 region has 11 residues. Deletions cut 4 bases from V and 5 bases from J, with 9 bases between. Germline V CDR1 and CDR2: SQVTM, ANQGSEA. The CDR3 is CSVGEGHEQYF. The CDR3 DNA reads TGCAGCGTTGGTGAGGGCCACGAGCAGTACTTC.

This chain joins TRBV7-6 and TRBJ2-1; D is tentatively TRBD1 or TRBD2 (6 bases each). Germline values: CDR1 SGHVS, CDR2 FNYEAQ. This CDR3 has 15 residues. Trimming removed 0 bases at V and 10 bases at J, with 16 bases between. The CDR3 protein is CASSLAPGVDREQFF. The CDR3 coding sequence is TGTGCCAGCAGCTTAGCTCCGGGGGTTGACAGGGAGCAGTTCTTC.

The V gene is TRBV9, the J gene TRBJ2-2; 7 bases line up with TRBD2. V was pared by 3 bases and J by 7 bases, with 3 bases of the junction left unmatched. Germline V gene data show CDR1 as SGDLS and CDR2 as YYNGEE. The CDR3 is 13 amino acids. CDR3 nucleotides: TGTGCCAGCAGCGCGTCGGGGGGCGGGGAGCTGTTTTTT. Translation gives CASSASGGGELFF.

By share, this clonotype ranks as medium-sized (0.01 to 0.1%). V and J are TRBV19 and TRBJ1-1, with D unclear. This CDR3 is built from 13 residues. Trimming shortened V by 4 bases and J by 7 bases, and 13 bases separated the two germline ends. Germline V gene sequence: CDR1 LNHDA, CDR2 SQIVND (reference sequence). The CDR3, as DNA: TGTGCCAGTAGTAGCCAGCCGGAGAATGAAGCTTTCTTT. Protein product: CASSSQPENEAFF.

The genes are TRBV27 and TRBJ2-7; 12 bases are shared with TRBD1. This CDR3 is built from 15 residues. Germline V gives CDR1 MNHEY, CDR2 SMNVEV (reference sequence). The ends lost 4 bases at V and 7 bases at J; junction bases unmatched: 8. The CDR3 coding sequence is TGTGCCAGCAGTTCCCCGGGACAGGGGGCGGGAGAGCAGTACTTC. It codes for CASSSPGQGAGEQYF.

This clonotype is medium-sized. The DNA for the CDR3 is TGTGCCAGCCTCAGACAGGGGAACTACAATGAGCAGTTCTTC. Protein product: CASLRQGNYNEQFF. J is TRBJ2-1 and V is TRBV27; 8 nucleotides line up with TRBD1. The germline gives CDR1 MNHEY, CDR2 SMNVEV (reference sequence). The trim removed 8 bases at V and 3 bases at J, leaving 6 bases unmatched. The CDR3 is made up of 14 amino acids.

This clonotype is categorized as medium-sized. The V call is TRBV19, the J call TRBJ1-1; D unresolved. The length of the CDR3 is 14 residues. Germline V gene data show CDR1 as LNHDA and CDR2 as SQIVND (reference sequence). The ends were cut back, 5 bases at V and 1 base at J, with 11 bases in the middle. The CDR3 protein is CASSFRGSNTEAFF. CDR3 bases: TGTGCCAGTAGTTTCCGCGGCTCGAACACTGAAGCTTTCTTT.

DNA of the CDR3: TGTGCCAGCTCACCACCCGAGAATCAGCCCCAGCATTTT. Protein: CASSPPENQPQHF. The chain couples TRBV18 to TRBJ1-5; no reliable D call. The CDR3 contains 13 residues. CDR1 is KGHSH, CDR2 LQKENI, per germline. Trimming cost V 0 bases and J 4 bases, with 4 bases left between them.

This chain links TRBV19 with TRBJ2-7, with 12 bases fitting TRBD2. Germline V CDR1 and CDR2: LNHDA, SQIVND (reference sequence). The CDR3 consists of 15 residues. V trimming: 11 bases; J trimming: 3 bases; junction bases outside the gene matches: 11. CDR3 in DNA: TGTGCCTGGGCTCCACTAGCGGGAGGAGGCTACGAGCAGTACTTC. Translating gives CAWAPLAGGGYEQYF. The full variable domain, rest sourced from reference TRBV19 and TRBJ2-7, is DGGITQSPKYLFRKEGQNVTLSCEQNLNHDAMYWYRQDPGQGLRLIYYSQIVNDFQKGDIAEGYSVSREKKESFPLTVTSAQKNPTAFYLCAWAPLAGGGYEQYFGPGTRLTVT.

This clonotype counts as medium-sized (0.01 to 0.1%). Here the CDR3 reads CASSGRTGGEEQYF. CDR3 nucleotides: TGTGCCAGTAGTGGGCGGACAGGGGGGGAAGAGCAGTACTTC. The chain links TRBV19 to TRBJ2-7; 10 nucleotides line up with TRBD1. Losses at the gene ends were 5 bases for V and 7 bases for J; bases not matched to a gene: 8. CDR1 LNHDA and CDR2 SQIVND come from the germline V gene (reference sequence). The CDR3 runs 14 residues.

By frequency in the sample, this clonotype is medium-sized (0.01 to 0.1%). The rearrangement uses TRBV19 and TRBJ2-1; 11 bases are a match to TRBD2. From germline, CDR1 is LNHDA and CDR2 SQIVND (reference sequence). The V gene end was trimmed by 5 bases and the J gene end by 9 bases; junction bases not matched to a gene: 9. The CDR3 extends over 15 amino acids. The CDR3 sequence is CASSSYSGRASEQFF. The CDR3 bases are TGTGCCAGTAGTTCCTATAGCGGGAGGGCCAGTGAGCAGTTCTTC.

This clonotype is medium-sized within its sample. This rearrangement joins TRBV30 to TRBJ2-2; TRBD2 matches 11 bases. This CDR3 region has 17 residues. Germline loops: CDR1 GTSNPN, CDR2 SVGIG (reference sequence). Losses at the gene ends were 3 bases for V and 8 bases for J; bases not matched to a gene: 14. The CDR3 bases are TGTGCCTGGAGCGGAGTCAGGACTAGCGGGTTTGCGGGGGAGCTGTTTTTT. Translation: CAWSGVRTSGFAGELFF.

The chain is built from TRBV6-6 and TRBJ1-1; D remains unclear. Germline V gene sequence: CDR1 MNHNY, CDR2 SVGAGI (reference sequence). CDR3 length: 14 amino acids. V gave up 6 bases and J gave up 1 base, with 12 bases separating them. The CDR3 region is CASSMTAGNTEAFF. The CDR3 DNA reads TGTGCCAGCAGCATGACGGCTGGGAACACTGAAGCTTTCTTT.

This clonotype was found a few times. The chain carries TRBV6-2 or TRBV6-3 and TRBJ2-1; the D gene is possibly TRBD2 (6 bases). V was trimmed by 6 bases and J by 1 base, leaving 16 bases between them. Germline loops: CDR1 MNHEY, CDR2 SVGEGT. The CDR3 loop spans 16 amino acids. CDR3 amino acids: CASSHSGSHSYNEQFF. The DNA of the CDR3 is TGTGCCAGCAGCCACTCCGGGAGCCATTCCTACAATGAGCAGTTCTTC.

The J gene is TRBJ2-1, the V gene TRBV29-1, with TRBD2 identical over 7 bases. The CDR3 consists of 15 residues. Germline CDR1 and CDR2: SQVTM and ANQGSEA. Trimming removed 2 bases from V and 0 bases from J; junction bases left unmatched: 4. CDR3 DNA sequence: TGCAGCGTTGAACGCGGCGGGGGCTCCTACAATGAGCAGTTCTTC. The encoded protein is CSVERGGGSYNEQFF.

The genes are TRBV18 and TRBJ1-5; no definite D call. The CDR3 has 14 residues. From germline, CDR1 is KGHSH and CDR2 LQKENI. V was shortened by 2 bases and J by 0 bases, with 5 bases between the two germline ends. CDR3: CASSPGNSNQPQHF. The CDR3 DNA follows: TGTGCCAGCTCACCAGGGAATAGCAATCAGCCCCAGCATTTT.

This clonotype was seen a few times. V and J are TRBV5-4 and TRBJ2-3, with D perhaps matching TRBD1 (6 bases). The length of the CDR3 is 16 residues. The V and J ends lost 3 bases and 2 bases respectively, with 16 bases between them. Germline V gene data show CDR1 as SGHNT and CDR2 as YYREEE (reference sequence). CDR3 nucleotides: TGTGCCAGCAGCTACTGGGACACCACTCACACAGATACGCAGTATTTT. This sequence encodes CASSYWDTTHTDTQYF.

Only one count was recorded for this clonotype. The gene calls are TRBV10-3 and TRBJ1-5; the D gene is possibly TRBD1 (6 bases). CDR1 is ENHRY, CDR2 SYGVKD, per germline. Trimming took off 10 bases at V and 7 bases at J, with 20 bases between the two ends. This CDR3 spans 14 amino acids. The CDR3: CATSPGPQGQPQHF. The CDR3 DNA reads as TGTGCCACCAGCCCGGGACCCCAGGGGCAGCCCCAGCATTTT.